Listed below are T cell receptor beta chains from one sample, sequenced in a study of response to subunit inactivated influenza vaccine. TCRdb ran MiXCR on the RT-PCR reads and lists one entry per CDR3 protein. Of about 170,000 distinct CDR3 sequences listed, 9.5% to 12% were seen once; the top ten hold 35% to 40%. Sequencing used CD8+ T cells sorted from PBMCs, obtained roughly 24 months after vaccination. The source of these receptors is a man aged 50 to 69 who received an inactivated influenza vaccine. Both conserved end residues are part of each CDR3. D genes are given only for firm matches. Expanded clones are given a class, and other clones once, few, many or no size at all.

J gene,clone size,CDR3 length,D gene,V gene,CDR3 DNA,CDR3 protein
TRBJ1-1,few,13,NA,TRBV6-1,TGTGCCAGCAGCGAACAGGATAACACTGAAGCTTTCTTT,CASSEQDNTEAFF
TRBJ2-3,few,13,NA,TRBV24-1,TGTGCCACCAGTGATTCCCACACAGATACGCAGTATTTT,CATSDSHTDTQYF
TRBJ2-1,many,14,NA,TRBV10-3,TGTGCCATCAGTGACACCAACTCCTACAATGAGCAGTTCTTC,CAISDTNSYNEQFF
TRBJ2-3,many,16,TRBD1,TRBV15,TGTGCCACCAGCAGAGATCAAGTCAGGGGGACAGATACGCAGTATTTT,CATSRDQVRGTDTQYF
TRBJ2-3,NA,16,TRBD1,TRBV10-3,TGTGGCATCAGTTTTGGACAGGTCCCTAGCACAGATACGCAGTATTTT,CGISFGQVPSTDTQYF
TRBJ2-7,NA,13,TRBD2,TRBV18,TGTGCCAGCTCACCTGGCGGGAGGTACGAGCAGTACTTC,CASSPGGRYEQYF
TRBJ2-7,NA,15,TRBD2,TRBV10-3,TGTGCCATCAGCCCCAGCGGGAGCCATACCGACGAGCAGTACTTC,CAISPSGSHTDEQYF
TRBJ2-2,many,15,NA,TRBV6-1,TGTGCCAGCAGCATCGGGACTTCCAACACCGGGGAGCTGTTTTTT,CASSIGTSNTGELFF
TRBJ2-4,many,16,NA,TRBV12-3/TRBV12-4,TGTGCCAGCAGTTCCCGGGGACCGAGGGCCAAAAACATTCAGTACTTC,CASSSRGPRAKNIQYF
TRBJ1-1,many,14,NA,TRBV12-3/TRBV12-4,TGTGCCAGCAGTTTGAGTGTCGGGGGTACTGAAGCTTTCTTT,CASSLSVGGTEAFF
TRBJ1-1,many,14,NA,TRBV12-3/TRBV12-4,TGTGCCAGCAACCCTTTGATTTGGCCCCCTGAAGCTTTCTTT,CASNPLIWPPEAFF
TRBJ2-5,NA,14,TRBD1,TRBV7-3,TGTGCCAGCAGCCTATCAGGGGGAAGAGAGACCCAGTACTTC,CASSLSGGRETQYF
TRBJ2-5,NA,14,NA,TRBV5-6,TGTGCCAGCAGCTTGGCAACGGCTGTAGAGACCCAGTACTTC,CASSLATAVETQYF
TRBJ2-2,NA,16,TRBD1,TRBV5-1,TGCGCCAGCAGCCCGAGACAGGGGCCGGACACCGGGGAGCTGTTTTTT,CASSPRQGPDTGELFF
TRBJ1-1,few,15,NA,TRBV4-1,TGCGCCAGCAGCGCAAGGTGGGCTCCCAACACTGAAGCTTTCTTT,CASSARWAPNTEAFF
TRBJ2-1,NA,18,TRBD1,TRBV11-1,TGTGCCAGCAGCTTATGGGACTCCGGACAGGGGCCCTACAATGAGCAGTTCTTC,CASSLWDSGQGPYNEQFF
TRBJ2-1,few,12,NA,TRBV30,TGTGCCTGGAGTCACGGGTACAATGAGCAGTTCTTC,CAWSHGYNEQFF
TRBJ2-5,few,16,TRBD2,TRBV7-2,TGTGCCAGCAGCTTAGTTCTAGCGGGGGCCGAAGAGACCCAGTACTTC,CASSLVLAGAEETQYF
TRBJ1-3,few,16,NA,TRBV7-2,TGTGCCAGCAGCTTATGGGGGGCTGTCCCTGGAAACACCATATATTTT,CASSLWGAVPGNTIYF
TRBJ2-1,NA,12,TRBD1,TRBV12-3/TRBV12-4,TGTGCCAGCAGTCTGCCGGGACAGGGGCAGTTCTTC,CASSLPGQGQFF
TRBJ1-2,few,15,NA,TRBV6-5,TGTGCCAGCAGTTACTCGGGGGGACCCTCTTATGGCTACACCTTC,CASSYSGGPSYGYTF
TRBJ2-1,many,15,TRBD1,TRBV2,TGTGCCAGTAGACAGAGACAGGGTTTGGTCAATGAGCAGTTCTTC,CASRQRQGLVNEQFF
TRBJ2-1,few,16,NA,TRBV7-9,TGTGCCAGCAGCTTAGCCCGGGGTGAGCCCTACAATGAGCAGTTCTTC,CASSLARGEPYNEQFF
TRBJ2-5,NA,14,NA,TRBV7-6,TGTGCCAGCAGCTTAAGTAGGGTGGGGGAGACCCAGTACTTC,CASSLSRVGETQYF
TRBJ2-5,NA,16,TRBD1,TRBV9,TGTGCCAGCAGCCTAAGCAACAGGGGGAACACAGAGACCCAGTACTTC,CASSLSNRGNTETQYF
TRBJ2-7,many,15,TRBD2,TRBV27,TGTGCCAGCAGTTTAGGACTAGCGGGTTCCTACGAGCAGTACTTC,CASSLGLAGSYEQYF
TRBJ2-7,NA,12,NA,TRBV19,TGTGCCAGTGAATCGGGTAACTACGAGCAGTACTTC,CASESGNYEQYF
TRBJ2-5,NA,15,TRBD2,TRBV11-2,TGTGCCAGCAGCTTAGACGGGACTAGCCGAGAGACCCAGTACTTC,CASSLDGTSRETQYF
TRBJ2-3,NA,16,TRBD1,TRBV4-2,TGTGCCAGCAGCATGACTACCGGGACAGGGGGGGATACGCAGTATTTT,CASSMTTGTGGDTQYF
TRBJ2-7,NA,15,TRBD2,TRBV10-3,TGTGCCATCAGATCCGGACTAGCGGGAGCAGCCGAGCAGTACTTC,CAIRSGLAGAAEQYF
TRBJ2-5,NA,15,NA,TRBV28,TGTGCCAGCAGTTTATACCCCTCAGTACAAGAGACCCAGTACTTC,CASSLYPSVQETQYF
TRBJ1-5,NA,20,NA,TRBV19,TGTGCCAGTACCACCTCGGGTTTGGGCAGGGCTGGTAGTAGCAATCAGCCCCAGCATTTT,CASTTSGLGRAGSSNQPQHF
TRBJ2-5,many,15,NA,TRBV7-9,TGTGCCAGCAGCTTAGCAGGGGAGAGGTATGAGACCCAGTACTTC,CASSLAGERYETQYF
TRBJ1-1,many,15,NA,TRBV12-3/TRBV12-4,TGTGCCAGCAGTTTAGAGGGCGGGGGCAGTACTGAAGCTTTCTTT,CASSLEGGGSTEAFF
TRBJ1-2,NA,14,NA,TRBV5-6,TGTGCCAGCAGCTACGGGACTGTCATTTATGGCTACACCTTC,CASSYGTVIYGYTF
TRBJ1-2,NA,14,NA,TRBV6-1,TGTGCCAGCAGGCCCTTTGTTGACCGGGATGGCTACACCTTC,CASRPFVDRDGYTF
TRBJ2-2,few,15,TRBD2,TRBV29-1,TGCAGCGTTGCGGGGTCTAGCGGGATGAACGGGGAGCTGTTTTTT,CSVAGSSGMNGELFF
TRBJ2-3,once,13,NA,TRBV28,TGTGCCAGCATAAAAGGGGCAGCAGATACGCAGTATTTT,CASIKGAADTQYF
TRBJ2-1,few,17,TRBD2,TRBV4-1,TGCGCCAGCAGCCAAGGACTAGCGGGAGGCGTCTGGGATGAGCAGTTCTTC,CASSQGLAGGVWDEQFF
TRBJ1-4,many,15,NA,TRBV4-3,TGCGCCAGCAGCCAAGATCCGGGAACTAATGAAAAACTGTTTTTT,CASSQDPGTNEKLFF
TRBJ2-1,many,15,TRBD1,TRBV6-5,TGTGCCAGCAGTTCCGGACAGGGCTCCTACAATGAGCAGTTCTTC,CASSSGQGSYNEQFF
TRBJ2-2,NA,16,TRBD2,TRBV12-3/TRBV12-4,TGTGCCAGCAGTTTAACGGGGGGGACAAACACCGGGGAGCTGTTTTTT,CASSLTGGTNTGELFF
TRBJ2-1,NA,14,TRBD2,TRBV2,TGTGCCAGCAGTGACTCGGGAGGGTACAATGAGCAGTTCTTC,CASSDSGGYNEQFF
TRBJ2-1,few,17,TRBD2,TRBV3-1,TGTGCCAGCAGCCAAGATCGGCGGACTAGCGGACACAATGAGCAGTTCTTC,CASSQDRRTSGHNEQFF
TRBJ2-7,few,13,NA,TRBV7-9,TGTGCCAGCAGCTTAGGGGAAGGGTACGAGCAGTACTTC,CASSLGEGYEQYF